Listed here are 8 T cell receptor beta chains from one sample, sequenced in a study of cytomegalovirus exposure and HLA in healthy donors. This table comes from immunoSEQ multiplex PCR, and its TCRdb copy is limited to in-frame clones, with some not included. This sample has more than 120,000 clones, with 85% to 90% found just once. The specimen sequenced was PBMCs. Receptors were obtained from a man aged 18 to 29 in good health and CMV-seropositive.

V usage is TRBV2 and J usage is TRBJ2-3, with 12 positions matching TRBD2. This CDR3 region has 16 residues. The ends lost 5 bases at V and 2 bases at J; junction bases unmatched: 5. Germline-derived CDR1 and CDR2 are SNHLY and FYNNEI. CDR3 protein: CASSRLAGVNTDTQYF. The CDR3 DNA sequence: TGTGCCAGCAGTCGACTAGCGGGAGTTAACACAGATACGCAGTATTTT.

The CDR3 loop reads CASSYPQGGLYEQYF. In DNA form, the CDR3 reads TGTGCCAGCAGTTACCCACAAGGGGGCCTATACGAGCAGTACTTC. V is TRBV6-6 and J is TRBJ2-7; 7 bases are a match to TRBD1. The germline V gene encodes CDR1 MNHNY and CDR2 SVGAGI (reference sequence). With V trimmed by 2 bases and J by 4 bases, 8 bases remained unmatched. The CDR3 consists of 15 residues.

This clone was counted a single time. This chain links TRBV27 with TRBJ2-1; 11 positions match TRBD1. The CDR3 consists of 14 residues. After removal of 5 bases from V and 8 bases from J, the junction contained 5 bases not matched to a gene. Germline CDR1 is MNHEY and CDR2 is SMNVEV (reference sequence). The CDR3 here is CASSPGQGGYEQFF. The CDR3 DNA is TGTGCCAGCAGTCCGGGACAGGGGGGATATGAGCAGTTCTTC.

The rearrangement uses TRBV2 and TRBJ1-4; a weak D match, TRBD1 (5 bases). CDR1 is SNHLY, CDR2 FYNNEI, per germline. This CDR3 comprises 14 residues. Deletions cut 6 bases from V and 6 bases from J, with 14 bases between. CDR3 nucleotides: TGTGCCAGCAGCCCTAATCGGGGGTATGAAAAACTGTTTTTT. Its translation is CASSPNRGYEKLFF.

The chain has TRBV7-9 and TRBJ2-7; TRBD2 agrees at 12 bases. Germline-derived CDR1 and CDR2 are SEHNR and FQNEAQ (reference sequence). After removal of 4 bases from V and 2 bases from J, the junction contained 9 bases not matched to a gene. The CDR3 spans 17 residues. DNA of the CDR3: TGTGCCAGCAGCTCTAACAAACCTAGCGGGAGGGCCTACGAGCAGTACTTC. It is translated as CASSSNKPSGRAYEQYF.

CDR3 residues: CASSDRGYGYTF. CDR3 bases: TGTGCCAGTAGCGACAGGGGCTATGGCTACACCTTC. The rearrangement links TRBV19 to TRBJ1-2; TRBD1 matches 8 bases. In germline, CDR1 is LNHDA, CDR2 SQIVND (reference sequence). The ends lost 6 bases at V and 4 bases at J; junction bases unmatched: 1. The CDR3 contains 12 residues.

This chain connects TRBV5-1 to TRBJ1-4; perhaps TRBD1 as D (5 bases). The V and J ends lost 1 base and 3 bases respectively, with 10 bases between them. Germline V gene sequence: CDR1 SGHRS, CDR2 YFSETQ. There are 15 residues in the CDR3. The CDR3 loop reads CASSLYQGSNEKLFF. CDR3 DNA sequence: TGCGCCAGCAGCTTGTATCAGGGATCTAATGAAAAACTGTTTTTT. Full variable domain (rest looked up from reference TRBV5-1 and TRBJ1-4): KAGVTQTPRYLIKTRGQQVTLSCSPISGHRSVSWYQQTPGQGLQFLFEYFSETQRNKGNFPGRFSGRQFSNSRSEMNVSTLELGDSALYLCASSLYQGSNEKLFFGSGTQLSVL.

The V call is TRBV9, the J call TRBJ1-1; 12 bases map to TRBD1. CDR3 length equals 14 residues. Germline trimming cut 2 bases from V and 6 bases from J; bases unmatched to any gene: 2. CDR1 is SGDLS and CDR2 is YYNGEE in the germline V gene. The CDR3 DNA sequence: TGTGCCAGCAGCGTGGGACAGGGGGCCTCTGAAGCTTTCTTT. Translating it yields CASSVGQGASEAFF.